The source of this T cell receptor beta chain is a study of T cells in localized non-small cell lung cancer. Germline V gene lookup returns CDR1 LNHDA and CDR2 SQIVND (reference sequence). There are 12 residues in the CDR3. V shed 3 bases and J shed 5 bases, with 7 bases lying between them. Concerning this clone itself: What it binds is not known.

Study observations and caveats: Uninvolved nearby lung showed the greatest T cell clonality, exceeding that found in tumor.

Produced via immunoSEQ multiplex PCR; TCRdb's table is partial and in-frame only. The table has 25,000 to 35,000 clones, about 90% seen once. The chain couples TRBV19 to TRBJ1-1; a weak D match, TRBD1 (6 bases). Sequenced material: peripheral blood, taken before any cancer treatment. The sequence was collected from an older female donor with stage I lung adenocarcinoma. CDR3 residues: CASSIRGTEAFF. In DNA form, the CDR3 reads TGTGCCAGTAGTATCAGGGGTACTGAAGCTTTCTTT.